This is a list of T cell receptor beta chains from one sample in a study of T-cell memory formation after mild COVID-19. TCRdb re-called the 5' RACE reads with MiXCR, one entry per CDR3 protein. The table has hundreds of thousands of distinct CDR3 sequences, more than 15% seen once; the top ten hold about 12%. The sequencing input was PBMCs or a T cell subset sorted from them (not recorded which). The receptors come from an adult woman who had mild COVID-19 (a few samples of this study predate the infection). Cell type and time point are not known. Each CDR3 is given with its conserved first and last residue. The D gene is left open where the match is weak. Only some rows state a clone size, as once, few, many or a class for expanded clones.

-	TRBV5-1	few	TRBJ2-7	CASSFRGEEGEQYF	TGCGCCAGCAGCTTTAGGGGGGAGGAAGGCGAGCAGTACTTC
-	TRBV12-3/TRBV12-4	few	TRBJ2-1	CATQVGETYNEQFF	TGTGCCACCCAGGTCGGCGAAACCTACAATGAGCAGTTCTTC
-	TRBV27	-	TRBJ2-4	CASLIAKNIQYF	TGTGCCAGTCTAATAGCCAAAAACATTCAGTACTTC
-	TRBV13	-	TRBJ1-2	CASSYQRREGGDLCCTF	TGTGCCAGCAGCTACCAACGACGGGAAGGAGGGGACCTGTGCTGCACCTTC
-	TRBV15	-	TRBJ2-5	CATGVTGRKETQYF	TGTGCCACCGGAGTGACAGGGAGGAAAGAGACCCAGTACTTC
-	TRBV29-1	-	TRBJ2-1	CSVAGGNHNEQFF	TGCAGCGTCGCCGGCGGGAACCACAATGAGCAGTTCTTC
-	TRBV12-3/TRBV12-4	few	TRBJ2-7	CASSVYSYEQYF	TGTGCCAGCAGTGTCTACTCCTACGAGCAGTACTTC
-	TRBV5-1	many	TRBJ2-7	CASSPPSTYEQYF	TGCGCCAGCAGCCCCCCAAGCACCTACGAGCAGTACTTC
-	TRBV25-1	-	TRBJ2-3	CASIVSGTDTQYF	TGTGCCAGCATCGTATCGGGCACAGATACGCAGTATTTT
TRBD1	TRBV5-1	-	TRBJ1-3	CASSSDGTGLNTIYF	TGCGCCAGCAGCTCAGATGGGACAGGTTTAAACACCATATATTTT